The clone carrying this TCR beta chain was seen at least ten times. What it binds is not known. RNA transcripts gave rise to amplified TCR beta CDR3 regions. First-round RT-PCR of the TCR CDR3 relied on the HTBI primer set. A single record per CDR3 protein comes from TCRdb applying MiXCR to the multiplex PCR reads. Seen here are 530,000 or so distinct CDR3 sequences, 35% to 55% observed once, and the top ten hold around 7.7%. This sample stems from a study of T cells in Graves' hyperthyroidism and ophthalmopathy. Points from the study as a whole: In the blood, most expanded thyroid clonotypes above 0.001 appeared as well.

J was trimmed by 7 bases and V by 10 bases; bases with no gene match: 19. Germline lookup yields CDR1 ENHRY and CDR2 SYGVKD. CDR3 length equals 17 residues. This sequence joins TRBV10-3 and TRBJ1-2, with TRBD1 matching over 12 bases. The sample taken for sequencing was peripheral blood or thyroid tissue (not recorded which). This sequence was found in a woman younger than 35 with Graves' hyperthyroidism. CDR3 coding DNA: TGTGCCACAACACCCCAGGGGACAGGGGGCGCGGCTGGTGGCTACACCTTC. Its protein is CATTPQGTGGAAGGYTF.